This T cell receptor (beta chain) stems from a study of T cell repertoires in cytomegalovirus infection. In the study overall: Shared public TCR beta signatures pointed to both CMV infection and a matching HLA type. General study findings and limits: Cumulated frequencies of public TCR beta families served to identify carriers of CMV plus the relevant HLA. What dominated the ex vivo response were HLA-C-restricted CMV-specific TCR beta clonotypes.

Using its own MiXCR run on the reads, TCRdb lists one record per CDR3 protein. Altogether about 180,000 distinct CDR3 sequences are present, roughly 14% being singletons, with the ten largest covering 25% to 30%. Turning to this clonotype: Its antigen is as yet unknown.

The CDR3 has 13 amino acids. V gave up 3 bases and J gave up 5 bases, with 7 bases separating them. From germline, CDR1 is ENHRY and CDR2 SYGVKD. The TCR was taken from a human donor in good health (CMV status not recorded). Some clones in this sample may be carry-over from other donors' samples. Sample: PBMCs. The chain couples TRBV10-3 to TRBJ2-2, with a tentative D call TRBD1 (6 bases). The CDR3, as DNA: TGTGCCATCAGTGAAAGGGGGACCGGGGAGCTGTTTTTT. As protein: CAISERGTGELFF.